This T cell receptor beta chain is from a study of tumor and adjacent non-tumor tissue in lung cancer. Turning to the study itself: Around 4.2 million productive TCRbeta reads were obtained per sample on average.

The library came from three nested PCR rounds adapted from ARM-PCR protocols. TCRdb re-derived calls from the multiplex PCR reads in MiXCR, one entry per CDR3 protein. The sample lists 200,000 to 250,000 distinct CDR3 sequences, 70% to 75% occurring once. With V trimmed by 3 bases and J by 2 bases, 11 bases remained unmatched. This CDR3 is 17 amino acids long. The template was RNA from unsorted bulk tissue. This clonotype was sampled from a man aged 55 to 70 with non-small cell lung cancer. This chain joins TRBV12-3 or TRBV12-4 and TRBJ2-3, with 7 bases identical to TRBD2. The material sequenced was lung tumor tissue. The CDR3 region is CASSFPAGPRITDTQYF. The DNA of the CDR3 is TGTGCCAGCAGTTTTCCAGCGGGACCTCGAATCACAGATACGCAGTATTTT.